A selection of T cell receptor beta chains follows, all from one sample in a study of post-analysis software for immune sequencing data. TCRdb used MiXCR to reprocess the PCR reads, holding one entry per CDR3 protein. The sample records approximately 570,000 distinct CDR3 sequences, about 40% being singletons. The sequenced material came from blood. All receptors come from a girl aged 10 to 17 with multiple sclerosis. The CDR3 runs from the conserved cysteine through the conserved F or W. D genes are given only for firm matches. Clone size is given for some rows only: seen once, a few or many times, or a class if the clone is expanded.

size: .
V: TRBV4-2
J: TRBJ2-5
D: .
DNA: TGTGCCAGCAGCCAAGAATCGTTTGCGGAGACCCAGTACTTC
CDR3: CASSQESFAETQYF

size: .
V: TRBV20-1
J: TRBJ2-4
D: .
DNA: TGCAGTGCTAGAGTTGTCGCAATTGGGGGCGCGTTCAAAAACATTCAGTACTTC
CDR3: CSARVVAIGGAFKNIQYF

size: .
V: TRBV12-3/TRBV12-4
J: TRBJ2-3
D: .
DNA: TGTGCCAGCAGTTTAGCTGGTGGGAGGTACACAGATACGCAGTATTTT
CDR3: CASSLAGGRYTDTQYF

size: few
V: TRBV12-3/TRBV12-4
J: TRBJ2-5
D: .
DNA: TGTGCCAGCAGACCCGACAGCCAAGAGACCCAGTACTTC
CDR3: CASRPDSQETQYF

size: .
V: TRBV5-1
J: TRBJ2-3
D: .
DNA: TGCGCCAGCAGCTGGGACGGACAGCCGACAGATACGCAGTATTTT
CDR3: CASSWDGQPTDTQYF

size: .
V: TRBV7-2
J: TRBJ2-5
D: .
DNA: TGTGCCAGCAGCCGTGTCGGGGGCCCCGCGAAGACCCAGTACTTC
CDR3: CASSRVGGPAKTQYF

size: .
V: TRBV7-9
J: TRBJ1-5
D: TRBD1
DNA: TGTGCCAGCAGCTTCCGACAGGGGCAGCCCCAGCATTTT
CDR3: CASSFRQGQPQHF

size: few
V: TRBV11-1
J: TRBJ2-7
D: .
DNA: TGTGCCAGCAGTTTTGACGGGGGTTACGAGCAGTACTTC
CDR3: CASSFDGGYEQYF

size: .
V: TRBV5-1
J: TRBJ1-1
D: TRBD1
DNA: TGCGCCAGCAGCTGGGACAGTACGAACACTGAAGCTTTCTTT
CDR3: CASSWDSTNTEAFF

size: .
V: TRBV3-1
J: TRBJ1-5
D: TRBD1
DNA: TGTGCCAGCAGCCAAGATCAACAGGGGTGGCAGCCCCAGCATTTT
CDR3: CASSQDQQGWQPQHF

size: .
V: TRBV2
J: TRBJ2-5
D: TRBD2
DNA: TGTGCCAGCAGTGATCCTAGCGGGGGGTTTTTGCAGTACTTC
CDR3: CASSDPSGGFLQYF

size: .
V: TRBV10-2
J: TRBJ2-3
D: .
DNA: TGCGCCAGCAGTGGAGGCAGGGCTAGCACAGATACGCAGTATTTT
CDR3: CASSGGRASTDTQYF

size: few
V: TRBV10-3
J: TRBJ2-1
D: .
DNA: TGTGCCATCAGTGACCCCGGGTCGACCAATGAGCAGTTCTTC
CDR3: CAISDPGSTNEQFF

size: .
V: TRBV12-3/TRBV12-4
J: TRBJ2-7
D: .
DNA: TGTGCCAGCAGTTTAACTCCGAGAACCTACGAGCAGTACTTC
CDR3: CASSLTPRTYEQYF

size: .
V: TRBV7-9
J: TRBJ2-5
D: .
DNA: TGTGCCAGCAGCTTTTCCCCAGGGAAAGAGACCCAGTACTTC
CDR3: CASSFSPGKETQYF

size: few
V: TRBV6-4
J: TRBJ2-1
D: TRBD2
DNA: TGTGCCAGCAGTGACCTAGCGGGCGACAATGAGCAGTTCTTC
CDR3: CASSDLAGDNEQFF

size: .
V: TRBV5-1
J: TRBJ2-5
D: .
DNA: TGCGCCAGCAGCTTGGGCGGGGGCCGAACGGGGGAGACCCAGTACTTC
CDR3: CASSLGGGRTGETQYF

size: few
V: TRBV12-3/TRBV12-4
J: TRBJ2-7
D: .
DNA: TGTGCCAGCAGTAAACAACAGACCACTAACGAGCAGTACTTC
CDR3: CASSKQQTTNEQYF

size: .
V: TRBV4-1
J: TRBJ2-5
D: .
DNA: TGCGCCAGCAGCCTTATTCCGGTGGAGACCCAGTACTTC
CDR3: CASSLIPVETQYF

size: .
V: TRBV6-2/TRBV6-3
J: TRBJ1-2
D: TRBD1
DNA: TGTGCCAGCAGTTTGTCCGGGACAGGGGACTATGGCTACACCTTC
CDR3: CASSLSGTGDYGYTF

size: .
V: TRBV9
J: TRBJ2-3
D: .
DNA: TGTGCCAGCAGCAGGGACGGCTCGTGGTATTTT
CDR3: CASSRDGSWYF

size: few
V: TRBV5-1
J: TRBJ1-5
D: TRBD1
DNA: TGCGCCAGCAGCTTAGAGCCTGGACAGGGCAATCAGCCCCAGCATTTT
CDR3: CASSLEPGQGNQPQHF

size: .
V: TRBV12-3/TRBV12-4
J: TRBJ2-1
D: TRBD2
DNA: TGTGCCAGCAGTTCAATACTAGCGGGGGGTAGGGTGGAGCAGTTCTTC
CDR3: CASSSILAGGRVEQFF

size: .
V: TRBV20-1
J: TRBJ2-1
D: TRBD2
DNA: TGCAGTACTAGAGGACTAGCGGGGTACAATGAGCAGTTCTTC
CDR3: CSTRGLAGYNEQFF

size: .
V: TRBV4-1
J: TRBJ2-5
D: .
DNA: TGCGCCAGCAGCCTCAGAGACCAGGGGAAAGAGACCCAGTACTTC
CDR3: CASSLRDQGKETQYF